This T cell receptor beta chain was found in a study of beta chain features in type 1 diabetes. Study context: The examined sorted cells totaled around 100,000,000 across samples. Findings of the study overall: Type 1 diabetes patients had TCRB CDR3s that were shorter (moderately but significantly so) in all four CD4+ subsets.

Markers CD45RO/CCR7/CD25/CD127/CD95/CD27 served to sort CD4+ naive, central memory, regulatory and stem cell-like memory cells. The CDR3 spans 14 residues. Deletions cut 7 bases from V and 2 bases from J, with 9 bases between. The germline CDR1 and CDR2 sequences are SNHLY and FYNNEI. This clone has only a few counts. Its target is unknown. Sequencing targeted expressed TCRB transcripts, as all isolated RNA had been reverse transcribed. There were 3 million to 4 million reads on average in the naive, central memory and regulatory T cell samples. Sequenced by immunoSEQ multiplex PCR; TCRdb stores in-frame clones only, minus some. The table includes 200,000 to 250,000 clones, 16% detected once.

Sequenced sample: naive CD4+ T cells from blood. The receptor's source is a man younger than 45 with type 1 diabetes. V usage is TRBV2 and J usage is TRBJ2-6, with a weak D call TRBD1 (5 bases). The CDR3 DNA sequence: TGTGCCAGCACCCCGACAGCTGGGGCCAACGTCCTGACTTTC. Its protein product is CASTPTAGANVLTF.